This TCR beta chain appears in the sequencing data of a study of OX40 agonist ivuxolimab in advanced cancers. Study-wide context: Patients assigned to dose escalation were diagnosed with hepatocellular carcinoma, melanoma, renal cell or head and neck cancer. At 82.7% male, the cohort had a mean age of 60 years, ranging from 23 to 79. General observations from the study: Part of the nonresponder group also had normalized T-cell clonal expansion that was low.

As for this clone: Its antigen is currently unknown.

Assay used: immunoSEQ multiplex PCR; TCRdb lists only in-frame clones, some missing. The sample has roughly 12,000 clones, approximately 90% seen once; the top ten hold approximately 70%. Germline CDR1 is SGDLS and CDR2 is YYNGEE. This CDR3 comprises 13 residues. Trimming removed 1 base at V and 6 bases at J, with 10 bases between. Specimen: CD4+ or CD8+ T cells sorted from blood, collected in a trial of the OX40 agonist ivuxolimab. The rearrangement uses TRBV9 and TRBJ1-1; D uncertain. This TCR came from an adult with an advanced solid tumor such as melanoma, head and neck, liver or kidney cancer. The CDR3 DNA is TGTGCCAGCAGCGTAAGCGGGTCCCCTGAAGCTTTCTTT. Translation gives CASSVSGSPEAFF. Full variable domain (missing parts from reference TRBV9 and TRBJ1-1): DSGVTQTPKHLITATGQRVTLRCSPRSGDLSVYWYQQSLDQGLQFLIQYYNGEERAKGNILERFSAQQFPDLHSELNLSSLELGDSALYFCASSVSGSPEAFFGQGTRLTVV.